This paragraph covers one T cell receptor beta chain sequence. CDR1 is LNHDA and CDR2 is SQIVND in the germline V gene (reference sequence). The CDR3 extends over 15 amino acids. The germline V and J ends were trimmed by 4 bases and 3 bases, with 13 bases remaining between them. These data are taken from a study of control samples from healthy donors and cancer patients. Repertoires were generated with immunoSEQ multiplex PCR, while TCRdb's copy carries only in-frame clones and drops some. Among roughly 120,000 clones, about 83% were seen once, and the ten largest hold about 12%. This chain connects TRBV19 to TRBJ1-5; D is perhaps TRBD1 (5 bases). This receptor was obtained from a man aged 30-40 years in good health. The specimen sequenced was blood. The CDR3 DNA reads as TGTGCCAGTAGTAAGGCGGGGCCCCTCAATCAGCCCCAGCATTTT. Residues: CASSKAGPLNQPQHF.